In this sample, the clone carrying this T cell receptor (beta chain) turned up many times. No antigen is known for it. PBMCs stemmed from 7.5 to 10 ml of fresh peripheral blood. Researchers took RNA transcripts and amplified TCR beta CDR3 regions from them. Scientists carried out first-round RT-PCR using HTBI primers and then a second-round multiplex PCR. TCRdb re-analysed the multiplex PCR reads in MiXCR, keeping a single row per CDR3 protein. The repertoire consists of some 210,000 distinct CDR3 sequences, with around 28% occurring once and the leading ten covering approximately 9.1%. The source of the sample is a study of Graves' ophthalmopathy and Graves' hyperthyroidism. The V gene's germline CDR1 is GTSNPN and CDR2 SVGIG (reference sequence). The CDR3 contains 12 residues. Losses at the gene ends were 5 bases for V and 5 bases for J; bases not matched to a gene: 4. General observations from the study: Also, most clonotypes expanded in the thyroid above 0.001 frequency appeared in blood.

Material: peripheral blood. V is TRBV30 and J is TRBJ2-5; 8 nucleotides agree with TRBD1. The clonotype was recovered from a middle-aged man with Graves' ophthalmopathy. The CDR3 loop reads CAWDRGTETQYF. The CDR3 DNA reads TGTGCCTGGGACAGGGGAACGGAGACCCAGTACTTC.